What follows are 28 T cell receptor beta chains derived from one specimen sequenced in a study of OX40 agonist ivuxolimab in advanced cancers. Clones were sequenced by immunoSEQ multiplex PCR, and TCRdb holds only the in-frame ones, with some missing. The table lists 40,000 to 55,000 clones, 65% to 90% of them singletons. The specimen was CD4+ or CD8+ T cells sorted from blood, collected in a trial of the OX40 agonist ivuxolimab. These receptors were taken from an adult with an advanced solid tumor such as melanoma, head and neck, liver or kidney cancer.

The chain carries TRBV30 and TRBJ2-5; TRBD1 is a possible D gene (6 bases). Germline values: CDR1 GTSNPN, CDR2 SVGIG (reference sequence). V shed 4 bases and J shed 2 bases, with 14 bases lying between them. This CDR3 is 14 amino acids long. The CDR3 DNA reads TGTGCCTGGACCTCGGTAGGGGGTCAAGAGACCCAGTACTTC. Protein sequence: CAWTSVGGQETQYF.

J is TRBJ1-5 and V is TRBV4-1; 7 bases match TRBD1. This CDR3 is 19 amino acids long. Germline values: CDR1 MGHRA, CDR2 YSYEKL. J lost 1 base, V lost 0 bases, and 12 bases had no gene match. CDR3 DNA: TGCGCCAGCAGCCAAGATTGGATGGGGGGACAGCCGAGCAATCAGCCCCAGCATTTT. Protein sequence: CASSQDWMGGQPSNQPQHF.

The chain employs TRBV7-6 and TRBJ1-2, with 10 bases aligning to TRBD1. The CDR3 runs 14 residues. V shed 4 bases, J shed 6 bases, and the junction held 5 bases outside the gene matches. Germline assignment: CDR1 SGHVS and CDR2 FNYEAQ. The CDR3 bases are TGTGCCAGCAGCTCTCCCGGGACAGGGGATGGCTACACCTTC. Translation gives CASSSPGTGDGYTF.

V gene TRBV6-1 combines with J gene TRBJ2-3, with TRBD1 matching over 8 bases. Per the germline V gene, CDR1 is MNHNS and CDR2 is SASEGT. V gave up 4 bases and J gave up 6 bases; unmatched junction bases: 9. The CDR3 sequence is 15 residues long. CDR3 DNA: TGTGCCAGCAGTGCCGGGACAGGCCAGGGGGATACGCAGTATTTT. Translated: CASSAGTGQGDTQYF.

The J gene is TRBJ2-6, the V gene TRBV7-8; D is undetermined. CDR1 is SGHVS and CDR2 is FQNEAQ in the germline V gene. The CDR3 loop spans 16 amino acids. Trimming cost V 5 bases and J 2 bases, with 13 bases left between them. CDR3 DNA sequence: TGTGCCAGCAGCCAAGACATTGGGGCTGGGGCCAACGTCCTGACTTTC. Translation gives CASSQDIGAGANVLTF.

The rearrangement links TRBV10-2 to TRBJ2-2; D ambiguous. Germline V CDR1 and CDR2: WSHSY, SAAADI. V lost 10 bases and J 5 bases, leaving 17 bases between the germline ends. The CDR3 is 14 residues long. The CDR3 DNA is TGCGCCACCTGGCCTATATCTAAGACCGGGGAGCTGTTTTTT. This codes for CATWPISKTGELFF.

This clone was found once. The CDR3 coding sequence is TGTGCCAGCAGCCCTATAGGGGCGGGAACCTACAATGAGCAGTTCTTC. This gives the protein CASSPIGAGTYNEQFF. The V and J genes are TRBV28 and TRBJ2-1, with D perhaps TRBD2 (6 bases). CDR3 size: 16 residues. Germline loops: CDR1 MDHEN, CDR2 SYDVKM. Trimming took off 6 bases at V and 2 bases at J, with 17 bases between the two ends.

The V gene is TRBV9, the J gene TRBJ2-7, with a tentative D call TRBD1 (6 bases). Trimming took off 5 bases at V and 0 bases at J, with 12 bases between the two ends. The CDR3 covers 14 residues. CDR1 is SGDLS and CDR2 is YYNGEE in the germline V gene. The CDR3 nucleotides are TGTGCCAGCAGTCCGGGACAACGCTCCTACGAGCAGTACTTC. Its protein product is CASSPGQRSYEQYF.

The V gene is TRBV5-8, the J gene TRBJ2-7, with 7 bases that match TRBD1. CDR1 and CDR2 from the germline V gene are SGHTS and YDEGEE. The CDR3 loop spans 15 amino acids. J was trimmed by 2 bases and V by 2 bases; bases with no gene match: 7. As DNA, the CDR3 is TGTGCCAGCAGCTTTTCCGCCCAGGGGGCCTACGAGCAGTACTTC. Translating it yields CASSFSAQGAYEQYF.

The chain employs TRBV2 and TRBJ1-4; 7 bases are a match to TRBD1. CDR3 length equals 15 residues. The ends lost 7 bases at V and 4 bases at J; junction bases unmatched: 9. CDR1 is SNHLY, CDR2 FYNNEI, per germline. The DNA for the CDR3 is TGTGCCAGCAACCTACAGGGGCCAGATAATGAAAAACTGTTTTTT. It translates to CASNLQGPDNEKLFF.

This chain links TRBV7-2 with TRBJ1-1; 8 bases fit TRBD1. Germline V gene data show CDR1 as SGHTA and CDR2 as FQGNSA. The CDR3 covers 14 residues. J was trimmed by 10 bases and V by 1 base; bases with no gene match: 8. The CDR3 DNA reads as TGTGCCAGCAGCTTAGGGCAGGGGGCCGGTGGAGCTTTCTTT. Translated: CASSLGQGAGGAFF. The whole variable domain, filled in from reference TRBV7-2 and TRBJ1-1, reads GAGVSQSPSNKVTEKGKDVELRCDPISGHTALYWYRQSLGQGLEFLIYFQGNSAPDKSGLPSDRFSAERTGGSVSTLTIQRTQQEDSAVYLCASSLGQGAGGAFFGQGTRLTVV.

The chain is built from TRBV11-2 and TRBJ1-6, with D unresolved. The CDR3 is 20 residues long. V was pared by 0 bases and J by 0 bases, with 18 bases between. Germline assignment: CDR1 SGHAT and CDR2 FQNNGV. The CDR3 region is CASSLDRRFSHSSYNSPLHF. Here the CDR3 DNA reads TGTGCCAGCAGCTTAGACCGGCGCTTCAGTCATAGCTCCTATAATTCACCCCTCCACTTT.

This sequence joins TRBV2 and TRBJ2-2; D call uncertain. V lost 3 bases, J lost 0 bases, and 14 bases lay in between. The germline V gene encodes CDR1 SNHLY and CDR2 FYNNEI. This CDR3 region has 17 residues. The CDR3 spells CASSDLPGMANTGELFF. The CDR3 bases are TGTGCCAGCAGTGATCTCCCAGGTATGGCGAACACCGGGGAGCTGTTTTTT.

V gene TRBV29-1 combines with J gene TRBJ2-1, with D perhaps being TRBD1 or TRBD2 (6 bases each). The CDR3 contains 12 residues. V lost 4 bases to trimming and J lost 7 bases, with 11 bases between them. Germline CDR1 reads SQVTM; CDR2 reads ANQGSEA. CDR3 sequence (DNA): TGCAGCGTTGGACGGGGGCGGAATGAGCAGTTCTTC. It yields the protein CSVGRGRNEQFF.

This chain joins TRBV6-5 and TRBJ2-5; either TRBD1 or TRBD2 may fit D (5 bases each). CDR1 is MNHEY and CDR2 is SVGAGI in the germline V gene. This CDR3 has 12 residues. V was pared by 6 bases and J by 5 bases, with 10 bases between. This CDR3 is CASRGRGETQYF. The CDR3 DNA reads TGTGCCAGCAGGGGGCGAGGGGAGACCCAGTACTTC.

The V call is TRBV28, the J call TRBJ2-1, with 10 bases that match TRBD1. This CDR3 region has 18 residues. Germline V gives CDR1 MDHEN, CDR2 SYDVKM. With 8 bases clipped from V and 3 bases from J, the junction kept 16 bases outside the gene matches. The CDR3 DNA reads TGTGCCAGCGTGGGGACAGGGGCCACCAGCGCCCTCTACAATGAGCAGTTCTTC. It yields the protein CASVGTGATSALYNEQFF.

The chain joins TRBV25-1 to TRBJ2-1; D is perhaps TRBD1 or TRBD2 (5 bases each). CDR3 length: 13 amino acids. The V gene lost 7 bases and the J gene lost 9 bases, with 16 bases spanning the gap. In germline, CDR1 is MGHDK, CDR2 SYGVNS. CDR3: CASTSLTGGEQFF. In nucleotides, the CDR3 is TGTGCCAGCACCAGTTTGACTGGGGGTGAGCAGTTCTTC.

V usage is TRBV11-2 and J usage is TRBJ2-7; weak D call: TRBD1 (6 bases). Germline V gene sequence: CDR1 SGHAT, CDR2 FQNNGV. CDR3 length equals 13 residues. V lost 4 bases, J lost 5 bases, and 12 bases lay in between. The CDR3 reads CASSSNRVDEQYF. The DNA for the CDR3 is TGTGCCAGCAGCTCCAACAGGGTGGACGAGCAGTACTTC.

CDR3 protein: CASSTGDREWDGYTF. The CDR3 region has the DNA TGTGCCAGCAGCACTGGGGACAGGGAGTGGGATGGCTACACCTTC. The gene calls are TRBV5-4 and TRBJ1-2, with 9 bases aligning to TRBD1. Germline CDR1 SGHNT, CDR2 YYREEE (reference sequence). The CDR3 runs 15 residues. J lost 6 bases, V lost 4 bases, and 10 bases had no gene match.

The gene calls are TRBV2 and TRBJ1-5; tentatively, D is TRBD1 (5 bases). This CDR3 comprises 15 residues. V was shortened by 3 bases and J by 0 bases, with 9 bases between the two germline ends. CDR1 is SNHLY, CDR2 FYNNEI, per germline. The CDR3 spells CASSDWGASNQPQHF. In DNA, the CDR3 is TGTGCCAGCAGTGATTGGGGCGCTAGCAATCAGCCCCAGCATTTT.

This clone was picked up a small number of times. CDR3 nucleotide sequence: TGTGCCAGCAACGGACTAGCGGGGGGCCGGACTAGCACAGATACGCAGTATTTT. Amino acids: CASNGLAGGRTSTDTQYF. This chain uses TRBV11-2 with TRBJ2-3, with TRBD2 matching 14 bases. The CDR3 has 18 amino acids. Germline trimming cut 7 bases from V and 0 bases from J; bases unmatched to any gene: 9. Germline lookup yields CDR1 SGHAT and CDR2 FQNNGV.

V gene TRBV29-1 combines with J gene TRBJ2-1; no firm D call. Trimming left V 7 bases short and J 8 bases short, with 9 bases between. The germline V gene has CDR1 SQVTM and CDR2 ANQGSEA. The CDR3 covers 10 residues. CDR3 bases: TGCAGCGGCGGCACTGATGAGCAGTTCTTC. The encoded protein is CSGGTDEQFF.

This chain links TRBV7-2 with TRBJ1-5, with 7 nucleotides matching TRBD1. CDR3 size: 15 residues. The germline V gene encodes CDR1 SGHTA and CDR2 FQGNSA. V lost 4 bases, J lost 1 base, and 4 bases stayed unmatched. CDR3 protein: CASSYSQGSNQPQHF. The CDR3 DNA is TGTGCCAGCAGCTATTCACAGGGGAGCAATCAGCCCCAGCATTTT.

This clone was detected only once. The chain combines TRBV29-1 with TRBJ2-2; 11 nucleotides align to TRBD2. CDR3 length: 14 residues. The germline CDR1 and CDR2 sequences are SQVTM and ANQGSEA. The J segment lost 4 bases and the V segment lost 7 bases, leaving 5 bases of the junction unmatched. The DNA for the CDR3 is TGCAGCGCTAAGACTAGCGGGGTCACCGGGGAGCTGTTTTTT. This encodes CSAKTSGVTGELFF.

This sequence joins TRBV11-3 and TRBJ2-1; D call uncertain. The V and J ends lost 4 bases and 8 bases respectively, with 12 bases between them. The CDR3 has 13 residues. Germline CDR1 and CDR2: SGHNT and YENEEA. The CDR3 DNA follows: TGTGCCAGCAGCTATGGGCCGGACGATGAGCAGTTCTTC. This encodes CASSYGPDDEQFF.

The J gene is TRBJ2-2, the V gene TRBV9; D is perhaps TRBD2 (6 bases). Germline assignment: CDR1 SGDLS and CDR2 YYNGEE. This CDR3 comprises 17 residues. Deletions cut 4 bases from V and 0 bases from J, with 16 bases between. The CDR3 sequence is CASSPRGGNTNTGELFF. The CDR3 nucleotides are TGTGCCAGCAGCCCTAGAGGCGGGAATACGAACACCGGGGAGCTGTTTTTT.

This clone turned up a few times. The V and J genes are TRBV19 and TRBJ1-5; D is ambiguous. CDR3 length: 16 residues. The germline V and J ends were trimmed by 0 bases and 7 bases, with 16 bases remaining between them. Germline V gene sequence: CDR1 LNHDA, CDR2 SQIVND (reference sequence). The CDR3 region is CASSIDQRGRGQPQHF. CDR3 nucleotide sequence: TGTGCCAGTAGTATAGATCAGAGAGGGCGTGGGCAGCCCCAGCATTTT. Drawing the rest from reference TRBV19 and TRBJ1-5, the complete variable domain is DGGITQSPKYLFRKEGQNVTLSCEQNLNHDAMYWYRQDPGQGLRLIYYSQIVNDFQKGDIAEGYSVSREKKESFPLTVTSAQKNPTAFYLCASSIDQRGRGQPQHFGDGTRLSIL.

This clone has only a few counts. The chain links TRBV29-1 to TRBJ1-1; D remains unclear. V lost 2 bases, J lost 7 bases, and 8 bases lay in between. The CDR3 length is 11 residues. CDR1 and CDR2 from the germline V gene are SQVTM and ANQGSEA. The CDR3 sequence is CSVEKDREAFF. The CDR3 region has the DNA TGCAGCGTTGAAAAGGACCGTGAAGCTTTCTTT.